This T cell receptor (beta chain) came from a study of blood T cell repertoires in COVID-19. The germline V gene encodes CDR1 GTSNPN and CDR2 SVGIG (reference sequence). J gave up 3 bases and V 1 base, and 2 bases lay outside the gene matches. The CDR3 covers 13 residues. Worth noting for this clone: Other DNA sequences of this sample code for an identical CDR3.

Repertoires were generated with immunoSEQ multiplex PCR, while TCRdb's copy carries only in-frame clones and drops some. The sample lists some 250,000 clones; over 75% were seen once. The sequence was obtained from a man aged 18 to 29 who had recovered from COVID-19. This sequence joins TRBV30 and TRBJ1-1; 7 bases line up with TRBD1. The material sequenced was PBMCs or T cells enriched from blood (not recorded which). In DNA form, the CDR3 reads TGTGCCTGGAGTGGACAGGGCGACACTGAAGCTTTCTTT. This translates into CAWSGQGDTEAFF.